This T cell receptor beta chain came from a study of vaccination and CD4 T cells after COVID-19. Whole-study context: Sampling after COVID took place at a median of around 91 days (range 35 to 161) following diagnosis. Overlapping spike peptides of SARS-CoV-2, HCoV-NL63, HCoV-OC43 and HCoV-229E were used, and cells were stimulated with them.

Germline lookup yields CDR1 MNHNS and CDR2 SASEGT. V was pared by 6 bases and J by 6 bases, with 25 bases between. This CDR3 has 17 residues. Study-wide results and caveats: Among reactive clones from convalescent patients, a median around 84% appeared only post-vaccination. Spike mono-reactive clones accounted for 304 of the 307 vaccine-specific clones found in convalescent patients.

The Oncomine TCR Beta short-read assay generated sequence data from the DNA of cultured CD4+ T cells. TCRdb used MiXCR to reprocess the PCR reads, holding one entry per CDR3 protein. There are under 15,000 distinct CDR3 sequences in the sample; around 60% occur only once, and 7.4% lies in the top ten. This clonotype was recorded only once. Its antigen is undetermined. As to treatment: roughly 10-day PBMC culture with coronavirus spike peptide pools or control peptides (ViraFEST assay). The chain combines TRBV6-1 with TRBJ2-3; D may be TRBD1 (5 bases). This clonotype was obtained from a human donor who had recovered from COVID-19. The specimen sequenced was CD4+ T cells from blood, cultured in vitro. Here the CDR3 DNA reads TGTGCCAGCAGACAAGGTCGACAGTGGCAGGTCCACGATACGCAGTATTTT. Encoded protein: CASRQGRQWQVHDTQYF.